This TCR beta chain was recovered during a study of T-cell reconstitution after alpha-beta-depleted transplantation in children. Construction of the TCRbeta library involved unique molecular identifiers. TCRdb processed the PCR reads anew with MiXCR; each CDR3 protein has one entry. Altogether 700,000 to 950,000 distinct CDR3 sequences are present, roughly 15% being singletons, with the ten largest covering 5%. Germline CDR1 is SGHNT and CDR2 is YYREEE (reference sequence). There are 15 residues in the CDR3. The germline V and J ends were trimmed by 1 base and 5 bases, with 14 bases remaining between them.

The TCR was taken from a male patient aged 10 to 17 who had a stem cell transplant for acute lymphoblastic leukemia, so the T cells may come from the graft donor. V usage is TRBV5-4 and J usage is TRBJ2-3; no reliable D call. Sequences were derived from PBMCs, mostly from graft donor cells, sampled 360 days after TCRalphabeta/CD19-depleted stem cell transplant. The CDR3 bases are TGTGCCAGCAGCTTGCGGCTAGGGTCGGGAGATACGCAGTATTTT. Its protein is CASSLRLGSGDTQYF.